These 18 T cell receptor beta chains were all obtained from the same sample, sequenced in a study of identifying expanded T cells in peripheral blood. Clones were read by immunoSEQ multiplex PCR, and TCRdb kept only the in-frame ones, dropping some. The data contain 80,000 to 90,000 clones, 75% to 90% of them singletons. Sequencing was done on a sample of blood. The source of these receptors is a person aged 18-70 years in good health.

The rearrangement links TRBV13 to TRBJ2-1, with a weak D call TRBD2 (5 bases). The CDR3 sequence is 14 residues long. V gave up 0 bases and J gave up 4 bases, with 7 bases separating them. CDR1 and CDR2 (germline): PRHDT, FYEKMQ (reference sequence). CDR3 in DNA: TGTGCCAGCAGCTTAGGTGGGAGTTACAATGAGCAGTTCTTC. Its protein is CASSLGGSYNEQFF.

The chain joins TRBV9 to TRBJ2-2, with TRBD2 identical over 12 bases. V lost 4 bases to trimming and J lost 6 bases; unmatched junction nucleotides: 4. Per germline, CDR1 SGDLS and CDR2 YYNGEE. This CDR3 spans 15 amino acids. The CDR3, as DNA: TGTGCCAGCAGCCCGACTAGCGGGAGTGCCGGGGAGCTGTTTTTT. Amino acid sequence: CASSPTSGSAGELFF.

Turning to this clone: One end of the junction does not line up with germline, which may come from a read error. The gene calls are TRBV9 and TRBJ2-5; 9 bases map to TRBD1. The CDR3 is 15 residues long. Germline V gene sequence: CDR1 SGDLS, CDR2 YYNGEE. CDR3 in DNA: TGTGTCAGCAGCGTGGGACAGGGCCTTCAAGAGACCCAGTACTTC. It is translated as CVSSVGQGLQETQYF.

The gene calls are TRBV28 and TRBJ2-1; D possibly corresponds to TRBD2 (5 bases). Looked up from germline, CDR1 is MDHEN and CDR2 is SYDVKM. Trimming removed 1 base from V and 3 bases from J, with 10 bases in between. The CDR3 spans 15 residues. The CDR3, as DNA: TGTGCCAGCAGTTTATCATGGACTGACTACAATGAGCAGTTCTTC. It codes for CASSLSWTDYNEQFF. Drawing the rest from reference TRBV28 and TRBJ2-1, the complete variable domain is DVKVTQSSRYLVKRTGEKVFLECVQDMDHENMFWYRQDPGLGLRLIYFSYDVKMKEKGDIPEGYSVSREKKERFSLILESASTNQTSMYLCASSLSWTDYNEQFFGPGTRLTVL.

This chain links TRBV19 with TRBJ1-5, with D unresolved. The CDR3 consists of 12 residues. V gave up 5 bases and J gave up 0 bases, with 2 bases separating them. Germline V CDR1 and CDR2: LNHDA, SQIVND (reference sequence). In DNA form, the CDR3 reads TGTGCCAGTAGTCTTAGCAATCAGCCCCAGCATTTT. Residues: CASSLSNQPQHF.

The rearrangement uses TRBV6-6 and TRBJ1-1; D remains ambiguous. The CDR3 is made up of 15 amino acids. The V gene lost 2 bases and the J gene lost 0 bases, with 10 bases spanning the gap. Germline V lookup: CDR1 MNHNY, CDR2 SVGAGI (reference sequence). DNA for the CDR3: TGTGCCAGCAGTTACAAAGGTGGAGTGAACACTGAAGCTTTCTTT. The encoded protein is CASSYKGGVNTEAFF.

V usage is TRBV30 and J usage is TRBJ2-1; 10 nucleotides align to TRBD2. The CDR3 length is 16 residues. Germline CDR1 and CDR2: GTSNPN and SVGIG (reference sequence). V was clipped by 1 base and J by 9 bases; unmatched bases: 12. CDR3 protein: CAWSGLLAGGGSEQFF. The CDR3 DNA is TGTGCCTGGAGTGGCCTCTTAGCGGGGGGAGGTAGTGAGCAGTTCTTC.

This clone was seen a single time. The chain has TRBV6-5 and TRBJ1-6; D is possibly TRBD1 (6 bases). V was clipped by 3 bases and J by 6 bases, with 9 bases between them. The germline CDR1 and CDR2 sequences are MNHEY and SVGAGI. The CDR3 is 14 amino acids. The CDR3 DNA reads TGTGCCAGCAGTTATGGGGGCGCTAATTCACCCCTCCACTTT. This sequence encodes CASSYGGANSPLHF.

The genes are TRBV5-1 and TRBJ2-3; TRBD1 agrees at 11 bases. CDR1 is SGHRS, CDR2 YFSETQ, per germline. V lost 0 bases, J lost 6 bases, and 3 bases stayed unmatched. The CDR3 runs 15 residues. CDR3 coding DNA: TGCGCCAGCAGCTTGGCCGGACAGGGGGCTGATACGCAGTATTTT. This translates into CASSLAGQGADTQYF.

The chain links TRBV6-6 to TRBJ2-3, with D possibly called TRBD1 or TRBD2 (5 bases each). CDR3 size: 14 residues. Germline V CDR1 and CDR2: MNHNY, SVGAGI (reference sequence). Trimming stripped 4 bases from V and 4 bases from J, with 12 bases between. This chain's CDR3 is CASSWGGYSDTQYF. DNA for the CDR3: TGTGCCAGCAGTTGGGGCGGGTATTCAGATACGCAGTATTTT.

The V gene is TRBV5-4, the J gene TRBJ1-6; tentative D call: TRBD1 (5 bases). Between the trimmed V and J ends, which lost 6 bases and 9 bases, there was a span of 22 bases. The CDR3 totals 16 residues. Germline V gene data show CDR1 as SGHNT and CDR2 as YYREEE (reference sequence). CDR3 DNA: TGTGCCAGCACAGCCCGCCTCGTTGGGGCAAGTTCACCCCTCCACTTT. The encoded protein is CASTARLVGASSPLHF.

The chain couples TRBV6-1 to TRBJ1-2; D uncertain. The CDR3 is 11 amino acids. The V end lost 5 bases, the J end lost 4 bases, and 5 bases lay between the germline ends. Germline V gene data show CDR1 as MNHNS and CDR2 as SASEGT. The CDR3 DNA reads as TGTGCCAGCAGTTACGGCTATGGCTACACCTTC. It translates to CASSYGYGYTF.

This sequence joins TRBV10-3 and TRBJ1-1; D remains ambiguous. Germline V gene sequence: CDR1 ENHRY, CDR2 SYGVKD. The CDR3 covers 13 residues. Trimming stripped 10 bases from V and 4 bases from J, with 16 bases between. CDR3 residues: CATQNLGGTEAFF. In DNA, the CDR3 is TGTGCCACCCAGAACCTCGGAGGCACTGAAGCTTTCTTT.

The chain uses TRBV28 and TRBJ1-3; the D gene is possibly TRBD1 (5 bases). Trimming pared 8 bases from V and 2 bases from J, leaving 10 bases between. The CDR3 has 13 amino acids. The germline V gene encodes CDR1 MDHEN and CDR2 SYDVKM. The DNA of the CDR3 is TGTGCCAGCCTCCGGGGACCTGGAAACACCATATATTTT. It yields the protein CASLRGPGNTIYF. Using reference TRBV28 and TRBJ1-3 for the parts outside the CDR3, the full variable domain is DVKVTQSSRYLVKRTGEKVFLECVQDMDHENMFWYRQDPGLGLRLIYFSYDVKMKEKGDIPEGYSVSREKKERFSLILESASTNQTSMYLCASLRGPGNTIYFGEGSWLTVV.

The rearrangement links TRBV12-5 to TRBJ1-2; D ambiguous. Trimming left V 6 bases short and J 3 bases short, with 11 bases between. This CDR3 comprises 13 residues. Germline CDR1 reads LGHNT; CDR2 reads FRNRAP. The CDR3 region is CASGAGRDYGYTF. CDR3 nucleotide sequence: TGTGCTAGTGGGGCTGGACGGGACTATGGCTACACCTTC.

In the case of this clone: This same CDR3 is encoded by further DNA sequences in the sample. J is TRBJ1-5 and V is TRBV28; D unresolved. CDR1 and CDR2 (germline): MDHEN, SYDVKM. V gave up 6 bases and J gave up 3 bases, with 6 bases separating them. This CDR3 has 12 amino acids. CDR3 coding DNA: TGTGCCAGCAGGGGCCCCAATCAGCCCCAGCATTTT. Residues: CASRGPNQPQHF.

V usage is TRBV5-5 and J usage is TRBJ2-5; D is unclear. Trimming pared 1 base from V and 4 bases from J, leaving 14 bases between. The CDR3 is 15 amino acids. Germline CDR1 reads SGHKS; CDR2 reads YYEKEE (reference sequence). CDR3 protein: CASSLRVGPIETQYF. The CDR3 DNA is TGTGCCAGCAGCTTGAGAGTAGGGCCTATAGAGACCCAGTACTTC.

This chain uses TRBV7-2 with TRBJ1-5, with a weak D call TRBD1 (5 bases). V was clipped by 5 bases and J by 0 bases, with 20 bases between them. Germline values: CDR1 SGHTA, CDR2 FQGNSA. The CDR3 sequence is 18 residues long. CDR3 nucleotides: TGTGCCAGCAGCCTGGGGCGGTCGCCCAGTGATAGCAATCAGCCCCAGCATTTT. It encodes CASSLGRSPSDSNQPQHF.